This record concerns one T cell receptor (beta chain) sequence. CDR1 and CDR2 from the germline V gene are SGDLS and YYNGEE. The CDR3 covers 16 residues. J was trimmed by 5 bases and V by 1 base; bases with no gene match: 10. This entry is derived from a study of cytomegalovirus exposure and HLA in healthy donors. The PCR ran on 60 Vbeta and 13 Jbeta primers. Assay used: immunoSEQ multiplex PCR; TCRdb lists only in-frame clones, some missing. The sample shows 96,000 or so clones, and 3% to 3.5% sits with its ten largest clones. Sequenced: PBMCs. The TCR sequence derives from a young woman in good health and CMV-seronegative. The chain joins TRBV9 to TRBJ2-5, with TRBD2 matching 8 bases. CDR3 region: CASSVSPGGRPETQYF. The CDR3 DNA reads TGTGCCAGCAGCGTATCTCCGGGAGGGCGGCCGGAGACCCAGTACTTC.